These 25 T cell receptor beta chains came from one sample sequenced in a study of blood T cell repertoires in COVID-19. Only in-frame clones appear in the TCRdb table, and some are missing; sequencing was by immunoSEQ multiplex PCR. The repertoire holds about 71,000 clones, with 82% as singletons. The sequenced material came from peripheral blood. These receptor sequences come from a woman at least 80 years old with acute or convalescent COVID-19.

In this sample, this clone turned up once. The chain uses TRBV5-1 and TRBJ2-7; D might be TRBD1 (6 bases). CDR3 length: 14 amino acids. CDR1 is SGHRS and CDR2 is YFSETQ in the germline V gene. Trimming took off 2 bases at V and 3 bases at J, with 12 bases between the two ends. In nucleotides, the CDR3 is TGCGCCAGCAGCTTTGGTTTAGGGGGCTACGAGCAGTACTTC. Protein: CASSFGLGGYEQYF. The whole variable domain, filled in from reference TRBV5-1 and TRBJ2-7, reads KAGVTQTPRYLIKTRGQQVTLSCSPISGHRSVSWYQQTPGQGLQFLFEYFSETQRNKGNFPGRFSGRQFSNSRSEMNVSTLELGDSALYLCASSFGLGGYEQYFGPGTRLTVT.

The chain carries TRBV5-4 and TRBJ2-1; 9 bases map to TRBD2. V dropped 2 bases and J dropped 10; count of bases not matched to a gene: 10. CDR1 and CDR2 (germline): SGHNT, YYREEE (reference sequence). The CDR3 totals 15 residues. CDR3 protein: CASSLTSGRSGEQFF. The CDR3 DNA reads TGTGCCAGCAGCTTAACCAGCGGGAGGTCCGGGGAGCAGTTCTTC.

J is TRBJ2-3 and V is TRBV18; D not resolved. Trimming stripped 3 bases from V and 5 bases from J, with 12 bases between. This CDR3 has 14 residues. Germline values: CDR1 KGHSH, CDR2 LQKENI. CDR3 coding DNA: TGTGCCAGCTCACCCAACACCCGAGGAGATACGCAGTATTTT. This sequence encodes CASSPNTRGDTQYF.

The chain links TRBV7-6 to TRBJ1-1, with 7 bases that match TRBD1. This CDR3 is 18 amino acids long. After removal of 0 bases from V and 4 bases from J, the junction contained 14 bases not matched to a gene. Germline V gene sequence: CDR1 SGHVS, CDR2 FNYEAQ. The CDR3 sequence is CASSLARVDRALSTEAFF. For the CDR3, the DNA is TGTGCCAGCAGCTTAGCGCGGGTAGACAGGGCCCTTTCCACTGAAGCTTTCTTT.

The rearrangement links TRBV7-2 to TRBJ1-1; the D gene is possibly TRBD1 (5 bases). Germline V gene lookup returns CDR1 SGHTA and CDR2 FQGNSA. V dropped 4 bases and J dropped 0 bases, with 12 bases sitting between them. The CDR3 has 15 amino acids. The CDR3 DNA reads TGTGCCAGCAGCTACGACAGCTTTATGAACACTGAAGCTTTCTTT. Translating gives CASSYDSFMNTEAFF.

This clone was found a few times. The rearrangement uses TRBV5-4 and TRBJ2-7; the D gene is possibly TRBD2 (5 bases). Trimming removed 4 bases at V and 2 bases at J, with 16 bases between. The CDR3 has 15 residues. Looked up from germline, CDR1 is SGHNT and CDR2 is YYREEE (reference sequence). This CDR3 is CASSPDSRSTYEQYF. Here the CDR3 DNA reads TGTGCCAGCAGCCCGGACTCCAGGAGCACCTACGAGCAGTACTTC.

The chain couples TRBV19 to TRBJ2-1; perhaps TRBD2 as D (5 bases). Between the trimmed V and J ends, which lost 1 base and 3 bases, there was a span of 10 bases. There are 15 residues in the CDR3. Germline CDR1 LNHDA, CDR2 SQIVND (reference sequence). In DNA form, the CDR3 reads TGTGCCAGTAGTATAGTCGGAGGATTCTACAATGAGCAGTTCTTC. As protein: CASSIVGGFYNEQFF.

The gene calls are TRBV7-8 and TRBJ2-5, with 8 positions matching TRBD1. With V trimmed by 5 bases and J by 7 bases, 15 bases remained unmatched. This CDR3 contains 16 residues. Germline CDR1 is SGHVS and CDR2 is FQNEAQ. This chain's CDR3 is CASSPWFDGQGGTQYF. The DNA for the CDR3 is TGTGCCAGCAGCCCTTGGTTTGATGGACAGGGCGGGACCCAGTACTTC. Based on the CDR3 plus reference TRBV7-8 and TRBJ2-5, the full variable domain is GAGVSQSPRYKVAKRGQDVALRCDPISGHVSLFWYQQALGQGPEFLTYFQNEAQLDKSGLPSDRFFAERPEGSVSTLKIQRTQQEDSAVYLCASSPWFDGQGGTQYFGPGTRLLVL.

The chain uses TRBV25-1 and TRBJ2-4, with 7 positions matching TRBD1. The CDR3 is 13 residues long. Germline V gives CDR1 MGHDK, CDR2 SYGVNS. The V and J ends lost 6 bases and 7 bases, in that order; junction bases with no gene match: 6. The CDR3 DNA is TGTGCCAGCAGCGTAACAGGGGCCAACATTCAGTACTTC. It specifies CASSVTGANIQYF.

The gene calls are TRBV5-1 and TRBJ2-7, with 11 nucleotides matching TRBD2. CDR1 is SGHRS and CDR2 is YFSETQ in the germline V gene. This CDR3 has 15 amino acids. With 4 bases clipped from V and 2 bases from J, the junction kept 5 bases outside the gene matches. The CDR3 region has the DNA TGCGCCAGCAGCGGGGGACTAGCGGCCCCCTACGAGCAGTACTTC. The encoded protein is CASSGGLAAPYEQYF.

J is TRBJ2-3 and V is TRBV10-3; a possible D gene is TRBD1 (6 bases). Trimming shortened V by 5 bases and J by 0 bases, and 15 bases separated the two germline ends. The length of the CDR3 is 16 residues. Germline CDR1 reads ENHRY; CDR2 reads SYGVKD. CDR3 amino acids: CAISSGTKLSTDTQYF. CDR3 DNA: TGTGCCATCAGTTCCGGGACAAAACTTAGCACAGATACGCAGTATTTT.

The rearrangement links TRBV6-2 or TRBV6-3 to TRBJ2-1; 11 positions agree with TRBD2. The CDR3 is made up of 17 amino acids. Germline loops: CDR1 MNHEY, CDR2 SVGEGT. After removal of 3 bases from V and 8 bases from J, the junction contained 12 bases not matched to a gene. CDR3 protein: CASSYQQTSGVLYEQFF. CDR3 sequence (DNA): TGTGCCAGCAGTTATCAACAGACTAGCGGGGTTTTGTATGAGCAGTTCTTC.

This clone occurred once. The rearrangement links TRBV2 to TRBJ1-2; D is unclear. This CDR3 contains 14 residues. Germline CDR1 is SNHLY and CDR2 is FYNNEI. V lost 4 bases and J lost 6, with 15 bases in between. CDR3 amino acids: CASSAGVLGNGYTF. The CDR3 coding sequence is TGTGCCAGCAGTGCCGGAGTACTCGGTAATGGCTACACCTTC.

The V gene is TRBV6-5, the J gene TRBJ2-7; TRBD2 might be the D (6 bases). This CDR3 spans 12 amino acids. Trimming removed 6 bases at V and 6 bases at J, with 12 bases between. CDR1 and CDR2 (germline): MNHEY, SVGAGI. DNA for the CDR3: TGTGCCAGCAGCCGCAGCGGGTCCGAGCAGTACTTC. Translated: CASSRSGSEQYF.

This clone came up a few times. The chain recombines TRBV24-1 with TRBJ2-5; possible D gene TRBD1, 6 bases. Trimming cost V 0 bases and J 2 bases, with 9 bases left between them. CDR1 is KGHDR and CDR2 is SFDVKD in the germline V gene. The CDR3 sequence is 15 residues long. The CDR3 loop reads CATSDLRGGQETQYF. CDR3 nucleotide sequence: TGTGCCACCAGTGATTTGAGAGGGGGACAAGAGACCCAGTACTTC.

This clone was counted a single time. The chain joins TRBV24-1 to TRBJ1-2; D is perhaps TRBD1 (6 bases). The CDR3 consists of 14 residues. The germline V and J ends were trimmed by 9 bases and 7 bases, with 20 bases remaining between them. Germline assignment: CDR1 KGHDR and CDR2 SFDVKD. The CDR3 DNA is TGTGCCACCGGTTCCGGGACAAGCTCAGGTGGCTACACCTTC. It is translated as CATGSGTSSGGYTF.

The chain employs TRBV28 and TRBJ1-2; no clear D. Germline-derived CDR1 and CDR2 are MDHEN and SYDVKM. Trimming took 2 bases from V and 8 from J, leaving 15 bases between them. This CDR3 has 14 residues. CDR3 sequence: CASSLKRLAVGYTF. The DNA for the CDR3 is TGTGCCAGCAGTTTAAAAAGGCTTGCGGTAGGCTACACCTTC.

Only a few counts were recorded for this clone. The J gene is TRBJ2-3, the V gene TRBV19, with D perhaps TRBD1 (6 bases). The CDR3 loop spans 17 amino acids. V shed 1 base and J shed 0 bases, with 14 bases lying between them. Germline CDR1 is LNHDA and CDR2 is SQIVND (reference sequence). The CDR3 nucleotides are TGTGCCAGTAGTATAGGGGTCCGGGACATTAGCACAGATACGCAGTATTTT. Translation gives CASSIGVRDISTDTQYF.

The chain joins TRBV2 to TRBJ2-2; weak D call: TRBD2 (6 bases). CDR1 SNHLY and CDR2 FYNNEI come from the germline V gene. The CDR3 spans 16 residues. Trimming took off 7 bases at V and 6 bases at J, with 21 bases between the two ends. The CDR3 DNA reads TGTGCCAGCACTCCGGACGCGGGGTTCGGACCCGGGGAGCTGTTTTTT. Translation gives CASTPDAGFGPGELFF. The variable domain in full, with the rest retrieved from reference TRBV2 and TRBJ2-2, is EPEVTQTPSHQVTQMGQEVILRCVPISNHLYFYWYRQILGQKVEFLVSFYNNEISEKSEIFDDQFSVERPDGSNFTLKIRSTKLEDSAMYFCASTPDAGFGPGELFFGEGSRLTVL.

J is TRBJ1-1 and V is TRBV27, with D perhaps TRBD1 (5 bases). V gave up 6 bases and J gave up 7 bases, with 21 bases separating them. The germline V gene has CDR1 MNHEY and CDR2 SMNVEV (reference sequence). The CDR3 has 15 amino acids. The DNA of the CDR3 is TGTGCCAGCAGATCCCCGATGGTGGCAGGGTTTGAAGCTTTCTTT. Translated: CASRSPMVAGFEAFF.

The J gene is TRBJ1-2, the V gene TRBV9; a weak D match, TRBD1 (5 bases). Germline loops: CDR1 SGDLS, CDR2 YYNGEE. Trimming took 0 bases from V and 5 from J, leaving 23 bases between them. This CDR3 region has 18 residues. The DNA of the CDR3 is TGTGCCAGCAGCGTAGCTCACCGGGGGACTTGGGCTCGGTATGGCTACACCTTC. It codes for CASSVAHRGTWARYGYTF.

The rearrangement uses TRBV30 and TRBJ1-2; unclear D gene. The CDR3 is 14 residues long. The germline CDR1 and CDR2 sequences are GTSNPN and SVGIG (reference sequence). The V end lost 0 bases, the J end lost 1 base, and 9 bases lay between the germline ends. The CDR3 nucleotides are TGTGCCTGGAGTGTTTCGGTCCATAACTATGGCTACACCTTC. Protein product: CAWSVSVHNYGYTF.

This clone was detected once. CDR3 sequence (DNA): TGTGCCAGCAGTAATAGCGGGGTGGGCACAGATACGCAGTATTTT. As protein: CASSNSGVGTDTQYF. The V gene is TRBV27, the J gene TRBJ2-3, with TRBD2 matching over 8 bases. V trimming: 5 bases; J trimming: 1 base; junction bases outside the gene matches: 5. Germline V gives CDR1 MNHEY, CDR2 SMNVEV (reference sequence). CDR3 size: 15 residues.

This sequence joins TRBV29-1 and TRBJ1-4, with no clear D. This CDR3 has 14 amino acids. V dropped 4 bases and J dropped 8 bases, with 17 bases sitting between them. Germline V CDR1 and CDR2: SQVTM, ANQGSEA. The CDR3 is CSVGVGRVGEKLFF. CDR3 nucleotide sequence: TGCAGCGTTGGGGTCGGGAGGGTTGGCGAAAAACTGTTTTTT. Supplemented by reference TRBV29-1 and TRBJ1-4, the full variable domain reads SAVISQKPSRDICQRGTSLTIQCQVDSQVTMMFWYRQQPGQSLTLIATANQGSEATYESGFVIDKFPISRPNLTFSTLTVSNMSPEDSSIYLCSVGVGRVGEKLFFGSGTQLSVL.

The chain is built from TRBV5-5 and TRBJ1-5, with unresolved D. The CDR3 is made up of 13 amino acids. The germline CDR1 and CDR2 sequences are SGHKS and YYEKEE (reference sequence). Trimming shortened V by 4 bases and J by 0 bases, and 5 bases separated the two germline ends. Here the CDR3 DNA reads TGTGCCAGCAGCCCCTTTAGCAATCAGCCCCAGCATTTT. Translated: CASSPFSNQPQHF.